These 8 T cell receptor beta chains were sequenced from one sample in a study of T cell responses to AZD1222 COVID-19 vaccine. Profiling relied on immunoSEQ multiplex PCR, and the TCRdb table lists in-frame clones only, not all of them. Seen here are approximately 90,000 clones, about 88% observed once, and the top ten hold about 6.1%. Specimen: peripheral blood, collected 28 days after the second AZD1222 dose. Receptors were obtained from an adult who received the AZD1222 COVID-19 vaccine.

V gene TRBV18 combines with J gene TRBJ1-1, with 8 positions matching TRBD1. CDR1 and CDR2 from the germline V gene are KGHSH and LQKENI. The CDR3 is 17 amino acids. After removal of 4 bases from V and 1 base from J, the junction contained 11 bases not matched to a gene. CDR3 sequence (DNA): TGTGCCAGCTCACTTTACCACGGACAGGGAGGGAACACTGAAGCTTTCTTT. Protein: CASSLYHGQGGNTEAFF.

The J gene is TRBJ2-1, the V gene TRBV11-2; no clear D gene. The germline V gene encodes CDR1 SGHAT and CDR2 FQNNGV. This CDR3 region has 13 residues. Trimming shortened V by 2 bases and J by 5 bases, and 7 bases separated the two germline ends. This CDR3 is CASSLKFHNEQFF. CDR3 sequence (DNA): TGTGCCAGCAGCTTAAAGTTCCACAATGAGCAGTTCTTC.

The V gene is TRBV6-6, the J gene TRBJ1-2, with TRBD1 identical over 7 bases. Germline V gene sequence: CDR1 MNHNY, CDR2 SVGAGI (reference sequence). Trimming removed 7 bases from V and 5 bases from J; junction bases left unmatched: 7. CDR3 size: 13 residues. The CDR3 DNA is TGTGCCAGCAACGACAGGGCAGGGTATGGCTACACCTTC. Its protein product is CASNDRAGYGYTF.

The chain couples TRBV19 to TRBJ2-7, with D tentatively TRBD1 (5 bases). Trimming took 4 bases from V and 5 from J, leaving 18 bases between them. The CDR3 has 15 amino acids. Germline CDR1 reads LNHDA; CDR2 reads SQIVND (reference sequence). This chain's CDR3 is CASSKEDSSYHEQYF. DNA of the CDR3: TGTGCCAGTAGTAAAGAAGACAGCTCCTACCACGAGCAGTACTTC.

The rearrangement joins TRBV10-3 to TRBJ2-7; either TRBD1 or TRBD2 may fit D (7 bases each). The ends were cut back, 6 bases at V and 3 bases at J, with 18 bases in the middle. Per germline, CDR1 ENHRY and CDR2 SYGVKD. The CDR3 runs to 15 residues. CDR3 bases: TGTGCCATCAGAGCCGAACAGGGGAGGGACTACGAGCAGTACTTC. Its protein product is CAIRAEQGRDYEQYF.

The chain recombines TRBV7-9 with TRBJ2-6; D is possibly TRBD1 or TRBD2 (5 bases each). V lost 3 bases to trimming and J lost 4 bases, with 10 bases between them. The CDR3 totals 15 residues. Germline assignment: CDR1 SEHNR and CDR2 FQNEAQ (reference sequence). The CDR3 DNA follows: TGTGCCAGCAGCTTGAGGGGAAGGGGGGCCAACGTCCTGACTTTC. It encodes CASSLRGRGANVLTF.

The genes are TRBV6-6 and TRBJ2-4; 10 bases agree with TRBD1. The germline V gene has CDR1 MNHNY and CDR2 SVGAGI (reference sequence). The trim removed 8 bases at V and 5 bases at J, leaving 9 bases unmatched. This CDR3 is built from 15 residues. CDR3 sequence reads: CASGLRTGGENIQYF. In nucleotides, the CDR3 is TGTGCCAGCGGACTCCGGACAGGGGGGGAAAACATTCAGTACTTC.

This rearrangement joins TRBV7-9 to TRBJ1-1; D uncertain. The CDR3 consists of 15 residues. CDR1 is SEHNR and CDR2 is FQNEAQ in the germline V gene (reference sequence). Trimming shortened V by 3 bases and J by 1 base, and 12 bases separated the two germline ends. The CDR3 region has the DNA TGTGCCAGCAGCTTGTTAGCTCGGGGGAACACTGAAGCTTTCTTT. Its protein product is CASSLLARGNTEAFF. The variable domain in full, completed from reference TRBV7-9 and TRBJ1-1, reads DTGVSQNPRHKITKRGQNVTFRCDPISEHNRLYWYRQTLGQGPEFLTYFQNEAQLEKSRLLSDRFSAERPKGSFSTLEIQRTEQGDSAMYLCASSLLARGNTEAFFGQGTRLTVV.